The text below deals with one TCR beta chain. There are a few counts of this clone. Its specific antigen is unknown. The sample holds no much larger clone one base away, and base qualities are not on file. The source of the sample is a study of neoadjuvant anti-PD-1 for oral cavity cancer (dated by TCRdb to the early 2020s). With respect to the entire study: Before curative-intent surgical resection, most patients were given three to four biweekly doses of nivolumab at 3 mg/kg. Patients with complete response, partial response or stable disease by RECIST 1.1 were defined as responders, whereas patients with progression were defined as non-responders. The parent correlative cohort had about a dozen patients and a response rate of over 25%. Patients without progression received a fourth nivolumab dose around day 43 and underwent definitive surgical resection on days 50-56.

The time point label, read with the paper, signifies: before neoadjuvant nivolumab. Patients were newly diagnosed with stage II-IVA oral cavity squamous cell carcinoma and had received no prior systemic or radiation treatment. The cohort consisted of patients with HPV-negative, locally advanced oral cavity squamous cell carcinoma. Peripheral blood mononuclear cells were analyzed directly, without maintenance or expansion in culture. The samples were obtained from a longitudinal correlative study of a single-arm phase II trial testing neoadjuvant nivolumab in oral cavity squamous cell carcinoma. Subject-matched pre- and post-treatment PBMCs and tumors from three responders and three non-responders were subjected to genomic DNA-based TCRbeta sequencing. Peripheral blood mononuclear cells were drawn once before nivolumab treatment and a second time after treatment, when surgery took place. Genomic DNA was isolated from PBMCs using the Maxwell RSC DNA from Cells kit.

Including cysteine and phenylalanine, the CDR3 has 15 amino acids. CDR3 DNA only is kept here, 45 bases in frame from base 1. For this chain, trimming is 3 bases at the V end and 7 bases at the J end, and the number of junction bases without a gene match is 5. The germline V gene encodes CDR1 SGHAT and CDR2 FQNNGV. For deep sequencing of PBMC libraries, mostly about 480 ng of input genomic DNA was used, and six replicates were run per sample. The immunoSEQ hsTCRbeta kit was used to prepare TCRbeta libraries according to the manufacturer's instructions. The finished libraries were brought together in one pool at 3 to 3.5 nM, which was then read using an Illumina NovaSeq 6000 S4 flow cell. The authors' pipeline ran thus. The immunoSEQ Analyzer handled quality control and preprocessing of the raw data. The analysis was restricted to productive rearrangements, with each unique CDR3 amino acid sequence defining a clonotype. Using the R package tcR, the researchers computed the Gini-Simpson index as their estimate of repertoire clonality. Student's t test was used to compare Gini indices, while Pearson correlation assessed associations with tumor size change. TCRdb's version of the immuneACCESS table is confined to in-frame rearrangements and falls short of the full clone set. An unresolved V gene accounts for under half of the shortfall where checked; the remainder is of unknown origin. V, J and clone size reflect that table, while D and trimming were determined from the DNA. In all, the sample holds 55,000 to 75,000 clones, and under 85% of those were seen once. The top ten clonotypes cover around 2.6% of the sample.

General study outcomes and caveats: Only three patients per response group were included in the TCR analyses, and the authors called for validation in larger cohorts. Within PBMCs, T cell clonality (Gini index) was significantly higher in non-responders than responders after neoadjuvant nivolumab. Higher pretreatment blood Treg/Th17 ratios correlated with higher pretreatment blood TCRbeta clonality and lower post-treatment tumor TCRbeta clonality.

This sequence originates from a person aged 35-79 years with oral cavity squamous cell carcinoma. This sample comprised PBMCs, obtained before nivolumab (anti-PD-1) treatment. The chain was built from TRBV11-2 and TRBJ2-2, and 10 bases in between align with TRBD2. CDR3 reads: CASSFTSGVGGELFF. In nucleotide form, the sequence is TGTGCCAGCAGCTTTACTAGCGGGGTCGGCGGGGAGCTGTTTTTT.